This TCR beta chain derives from a study of identical twins. Study-wide points: Modelling underestimated the level of out-of-frame TCR alpha sharing observed in monozygotic twins.

On this clonotype itself: Antigen specificity is unknown.

V trimming: 4 bases; J trimming: 10 bases; junction bases outside the gene matches: 7. The CDR3 covers 13 residues. Per germline, CDR1 MNHEY and CDR2 SVGEGT. A single record per CDR3 protein comes from TCRdb applying MiXCR to the 5' RACE reads. The sample comprises approximately 470,000 distinct CDR3 sequences, 12% to 15% of which are singletons, and about 0.52% rests with the top ten. This same sample was also taken into another study, of yellow fever vaccine responses in identical twins.

The source is a woman in her late teens or twenties in good health. The sample taken for sequencing was CD4+ T cells sorted from blood. V and J are TRBV6-2 or TRBV6-3 and TRBJ2-3; TRBD2 matches 8 bases. CDR3 region: CASSWGTSIAQYF. In DNA, the CDR3 is TGTGCCAGCAGTTGGGGGACTAGTATCGCGCAGTATTTT.